These 21 T cell receptor beta chains were sequenced from one sample in a study of early T cells in non-severe SARS-CoV-2 infection. Via MiXCR, TCRdb re-called the 5' RACE reads, giving one row per CDR3 protein. Among approximately 77,000 distinct CDR3 sequences listed, roughly 12% were seen once. Sequences were derived from whole blood, sampled at baseline. The receptors derive from an adult who was a healthcare worker with PCR-confirmed SARS-CoV-2 infection or an uninfected control (not recorded which). The donor label of this sample is uncertain.

This clonotype showed up just a few times. The chain has TRBV11-2 and TRBJ1-6, with 7 positions matching TRBD1. Unmatched junction bases numbered 1, after V lost 2 bases and J lost 0 bases. There are 16 residues in the CDR3. Germline-derived CDR1 and CDR2 are SGHAT and FQNNGV. The CDR3 loop reads CASSLRDSSYNSPLHF. In DNA, the CDR3 is TGTGCCAGCAGCTTACGGGACAGCTCCTATAATTCACCCCTCCACTTT.

The chain employs TRBV15 and TRBJ2-5, with D possibly being TRBD2 (5 bases). V lost 5 bases and J lost 3, with 7 bases in between. The germline gives CDR1 LNHNV, CDR2 YYDKDF (reference sequence). The CDR3 sequence is 12 residues long. CDR3 residues: CATSSSKETQYF. The CDR3 DNA reads TGTGCCACCAGCTCTAGCAAAGAGACCCAGTACTTC.

In its sample, this clonotype was seen a few times. V usage is TRBV6-5 and J usage is TRBJ2-7, with 12 bases aligning to TRBD2. V lost 6 bases, J lost 3 bases, and 15 bases stayed unmatched. This CDR3 spans 18 amino acids. Germline lookup yields CDR1 MNHEY and CDR2 SVGAGI. CDR3: CASSHGLAGPGLVYEQYF. The CDR3, as DNA: TGTGCCAGCAGCCACGGACTAGCGGGACCCGGTCTCGTCTACGAGCAGTACTTC.

This clonotype was counted at least ten times. This chain links TRBV7-9 with TRBJ2-1, with TRBD2 identical over 9 bases. Germline V gene lookup returns CDR1 SEHNR and CDR2 FQNEAQ (reference sequence). The V and J ends lost 5 bases and 10 bases, in that order; junction bases with no gene match: 9. The CDR3 covers 14 residues. CDR3 amino acids: CASSQGLAPNEQFF. CDR3 sequence (DNA): TGTGCCAGCAGCCAGGGACTAGCACCTAACGAGCAGTTCTTC.

In this sample, this clonotype turned up a few times. The chain joins TRBV24-1 to TRBJ2-7; D remains unclear. V lost 4 bases, J lost 5 bases, and 17 bases lay in between. Germline V gives CDR1 KGHDR, CDR2 SFDVKD. The CDR3 extends over 15 amino acids. In nucleotides, the CDR3 is TGTGCCACCAGTGAACCCGGGCCCGACCTGAACGAGCAGTACTTC. The encoded protein is CATSEPGPDLNEQYF.

This chain links TRBV29-1 with TRBJ1-2; D is unclear. There are 12 residues in the CDR3. Per the germline V gene, CDR1 is SQVTM and CDR2 is ANQGSEA. Between the trimmed V and J ends, which lost 4 bases and 2 bases, there was a span of 8 bases. The chain's CDR3 is CSVVSRNYGYTF. CDR3 sequence (DNA): TGCAGCGTTGTAAGTCGGAACTATGGCTACACCTTC.

This clonotype was picked up many times. CDR3 DNA sequence: TGTGCCAGCAGCGTAAGCCCCATACGACTCGGGCGGCGGGAGGAGGGAGACTATGGCTACACCTTC. This codes for CASSVSPIRLGRREEGDYGYTF. This chain links TRBV9 with TRBJ1-2; no firm D call. V was clipped by 1 base and J by 3 bases, with 34 bases between them. In germline, CDR1 is SGDLS, CDR2 YYNGEE. The CDR3 has 22 amino acids.

This clonotype was seen a few times. V gene TRBV28 combines with J gene TRBJ1-5; 8 positions match TRBD1. J lost 6 bases, V lost 4 bases, and 11 bases had no gene match. Germline lookup yields CDR1 MDHEN and CDR2 SYDVKM. The CDR3 runs to 16 residues. The CDR3 sequence: CASSSSRRGLFQPQHF. In DNA form, the CDR3 reads TGTGCCAGCAGTTCCAGCCGCAGGGGGCTGTTTCAGCCCCAGCATTTT. The entire variable domain, with the rest obtained from reference TRBV28 and TRBJ1-5, is as follows: DVKVTQSSRYLVKRTGEKVFLECVQDMDHENMFWYRQDPGLGLRLIYFSYDVKMKEKGDIPEGYSVSREKKERFSLILESASTNQTSMYLCASSSSRRGLFQPQHFGDGTRLSIL.

The genes are TRBV7-3 and TRBJ1-1; TRBD1 matches 11 bases. The CDR3 covers 15 residues. Germline V CDR1 and CDR2: SGHTA, FQGTGA. V shed 1 base, J shed 3 bases, and the junction held 1 base outside the gene matches. The CDR3 is CASSLRGQGDTEAFF. Here the CDR3 DNA reads TGTGCCAGCAGCTTAAGGGGACAGGGGGACACTGAAGCTTTCTTT.

The chain is built from TRBV4-2 and TRBJ2-7; D is ambiguous. The germline V gene encodes CDR1 LGHNA and CDR2 YNFKEQ. This CDR3 contains 13 residues. Trimming removed 2 bases at V and 3 bases at J, with 8 bases between. The CDR3 reads CASSQRASYEQYF. The CDR3, as DNA: TGTGCCAGCAGCCAACGGGCCAGCTACGAGCAGTACTTC.

This clonotype turned up a few times. The chain joins TRBV11-2 to TRBJ2-3; D is unclear. The CDR3 consists of 17 residues. The V end lost 5 bases, the J end lost 1 base, and 19 bases lay between the germline ends. The V gene's germline CDR1 is SGHAT and CDR2 FQNNGV. The CDR3 nucleotides are TGTGCCAGCAGCCTCCTGGTCCGAGCGACGGGCACAGATACGCAGTATTTT. Translation: CASSLLVRATGTDTQYF. Based on the CDR3 plus reference TRBV11-2 and TRBJ2-3, the full variable domain is EAGVAQSPRYKIIEKRQSVAFWCNPISGHATLYWYQQILGQGPKLLIQFQNNGVVDDSQLPKDRFSAERLKGVDSTLKIQPAKLEDSAVYLCASSLLVRATGTDTQYFGPGTRLTVL.

The rearrangement links TRBV2 to TRBJ2-5; D is ambiguous. This CDR3 is 13 amino acids long. Germline V gives CDR1 SNHLY, CDR2 FYNNEI. The V and J ends lost 6 bases and 2 bases respectively, with 10 bases between them. The CDR3 sequence: CASSEQVQETQYF. The CDR3 DNA reads as TGTGCCAGCAGCGAGCAGGTTCAAGAGACCCAGTACTTC.

This clonotype showed up many times. V is TRBV29-1 and J is TRBJ2-1; 8 nucleotides line up with TRBD2. There are 15 residues in the CDR3. V dropped 3 bases and J dropped 4; count of bases not matched to a gene: 8. The V gene's germline CDR1 is SQVTM and CDR2 ANQGSEA. The CDR3, as DNA: TGCAGCGTTGAGATGAGCGGGGGCGCGTACAATGAGCAGTTCTTC. This translates into CSVEMSGGAYNEQFF.

This rearrangement joins TRBV4-1 to TRBJ2-2, with D tentatively TRBD2 (6 bases). Looked up from germline, CDR1 is MGHRA and CDR2 is YSYEKL. V was shortened by 1 base and J by 4 bases, with 16 bases between the two germline ends. The CDR3 is made up of 17 amino acids. DNA for the CDR3: TGCGCCAGCAGCCAAGGAGCGACTAGTGGTATCACCGGGGAGCTGTTTTTT. It specifies CASSQGATSGITGELFF.

This clonotype was detected a few times. The junction departs from the called germline gene at one end, perhaps through a read error. J is TRBJ1-5 and V is TRBV12-3 or TRBV12-4; D is unclear. The CDR3 extends over 14 amino acids. For the CDR3, the DNA is TGTGCCAGCGGTTTAGGGCCAACGAATCAGCCCCAGCATTTT. Its protein is CASGLGPTNQPQHF.

This clonotype was observed a few times. V is TRBV5-1 and J is TRBJ2-2, with TRBD1 matching over 7 bases. The germline CDR1 and CDR2 sequences are SGHRS and YFSETQ. This CDR3 is 15 amino acids long. V shed 3 bases and J 5 bases; nucleotides not matched to a gene: 7. The CDR3 region is CASSWIGTATGELFF. The CDR3 region has the DNA TGCGCCAGCAGCTGGATCGGGACAGCTACCGGGGAGCTGTTTTTT.

This clonotype was detected ten times or more. The chain combines TRBV3-1 with TRBJ1-1; D might be TRBD1 (5 bases). Germline CDR1 and CDR2: LGHDT and YNNKEL (reference sequence). This CDR3 has 17 residues. V was pared by 1 base and J by 1 base, with 16 bases between. CDR3: CASSQGTWGEENTEAFF. The CDR3, as DNA: TGTGCCAGCAGCCAAGGTACTTGGGGGGAGGAGAACACTGAAGCTTTCTTT.

This clonotype was recorded a few times. The J gene is TRBJ2-5, the V gene TRBV30; the D is unclear. The CDR3 has 12 amino acids. The germline V gene encodes CDR1 GTSNPN and CDR2 SVGIG (reference sequence). Trimming removed 1 base at V and 9 bases at J, with 12 bases between. The CDR3 protein is CAWSDRRRSQYF. The DNA of the CDR3 is TGTGCCTGGAGTGACCGTCGTCGGTCCCAGTACTTC. The full variable domain, with the rest looked up from reference TRBV30 and TRBJ2-5, is SQTIHQWPATLVQPVGSPLSLECTVEGTSNPNLYWYRQAAGRGLQLLFYSVGIGQISSEVPQNLSASRPQDRQFILSSKKLLLSDSGFYLCAWSDRRRSQYFGPGTRLLVL.

The J gene is TRBJ2-4, the V gene TRBV7-2; tentative D call: TRBD2 (7 bases). From germline, CDR1 is SGHTA and CDR2 FQGNSA. V was trimmed by 5 bases and J by 11 bases, leaving 19 bases between them. The CDR3 covers 14 residues. This CDR3 reads CASSRMIGGALQYF. The CDR3 DNA reads TGTGCCAGCAGCCGGATGATAGGGGGGGCGCTTCAGTACTTC.

V is TRBV10-1 and J is TRBJ2-1; no definite D call. CDR1 and CDR2 (germline): WNHNN, SYGVQD (reference sequence). Trimming removed 2 bases from V and 9 bases from J, with 14 bases in between. CDR3 length: 14 amino acids. This CDR3 is CASSEAAPIAEQFF. Written as DNA, the CDR3 is TGCGCCAGCAGTGAGGCGGCCCCGATCGCTGAGCAGTTCTTC.

The chain employs TRBV6-2 or TRBV6-3 and TRBJ2-3; D may be TRBD2 (6 bases). Trimming left V 5 bases short and J 11 bases short, with 20 bases between. Per the germline V gene, CDR1 is MNHEY and CDR2 is SVGEGT. There are 14 residues in the CDR3. CDR3 in DNA: TGTGCCAGCAGTGCCCAACTCTCAGGGCGGGGGCAGTATTTT. It encodes CASSAQLSGRGQYF.